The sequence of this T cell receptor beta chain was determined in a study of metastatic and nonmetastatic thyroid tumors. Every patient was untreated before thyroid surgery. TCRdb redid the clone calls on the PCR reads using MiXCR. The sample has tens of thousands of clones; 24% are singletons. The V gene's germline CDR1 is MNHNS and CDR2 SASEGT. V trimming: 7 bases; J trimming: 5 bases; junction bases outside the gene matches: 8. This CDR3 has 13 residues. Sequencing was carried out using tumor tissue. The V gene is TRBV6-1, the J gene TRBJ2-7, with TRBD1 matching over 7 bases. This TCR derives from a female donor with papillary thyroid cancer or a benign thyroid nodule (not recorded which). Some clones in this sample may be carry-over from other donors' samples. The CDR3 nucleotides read TGTGCCAGCATTTGGGGGCAGGGGGACGAGCAGTACTTC. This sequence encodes CASIWGQGDEQYF.